The rows below give T cell receptor beta chains drawn from one sample of a study of T cells in Graves' hyperthyroidism and ophthalmopathy. TCRdb reanalysed the multiplex PCR reads using MiXCR and keeps one entry per CDR3 protein. This sample has under 550,000 distinct CDR3 sequences, with roughly an eighth found just once. The source material was blood. The receptors shown here come from a woman younger than 35 with Graves' hyperthyroidism. Both conserved end residues are trimmed from each CDR3. D genes are given only for firm matches.

V: TRBV19; J: -; D: -; CDR3: ASSRGTGFPNEQY
V: TRBV20-1; J: TRBJ2-1; D: -; CDR3: SARPQGISYNEQF
V: TRBV20-1; J: TRBJ2-5; D: TRBD1; CDR3: SARRGGAETQY
V: TRBV11-2; J: TRBJ2-7; D: TRBD1; CDR3: ASSLSWDRSYEQY
V: TRBV20-1; J: TRBJ2-3; D: TRBD2; CDR3: SVLAGWSTSTDTQY
V: TRBV15; J: TRBJ1-1; D: -; CDR3: ATSAVVAAVNTEAF
V: TRBV18; J: TRBJ2-7; D: TRBD1; CDR3: ASSPAGTGKAYEQY
V: TRBV29-1; J: TRBJ1-1; D: -; CDR3: SVAGWETEAF
V: TRBV6-1; J: TRBJ2-7; D: TRBD2; CDR3: ASSPGTSGRVYEQY
V: TRBV5-1; J: TRBJ2-7; D: TRBD2; CDR3: ASTQRVGREATIPFYEQY
V: TRBV27; J: TRBJ2-7; D: TRBD1; CDR3: AIRGGASFEQY
V: TRBV28; J: TRBJ1-1; D: -; CDR3: ASSYLRELAEAF
V: TRBV4-2; J: TRBJ2-6; D: TRBD1; CDR3: ASSLSTGFTSGANVLT
V: TRBV12-5; J: TRBJ1-3; D: -; CDR3: ASGLYGNTIY
V: TRBV5-6; J: TRBJ1-3; D: TRBD1; CDR3: ASSPTGWGNTIY
V: TRBV28; J: TRBJ2-1; D: -; CDR3: ASSFNRGGEQF
V: TRBV7-9; J: TRBJ1-4; D: -; CDR3: ASSLKGTLGEKLF
V: TRBV14; J: TRBJ2-7; D: -; CDR3: ASSQDDLYEQY
V: TRBV2; J: TRBJ2-1; D: TRBD2; CDR3: ASMGLTSGSSEQF
V: TRBV20-1; J: TRBJ2-3; D: -; CDR3: SSSTDTQY
V: TRBV12-3/TRBV12-4; J: TRBJ2-1; D: TRBD2; CDR3: TSSLQAAGGYNEQF
V: TRBV6-1; J: -; D: -; CDR3: ASGGTDYEQF
V: TRBV7-2; J: TRBJ2-7; D: -; CDR3: ASSLNKNGYEQY
V: TRBV5-1; J: TRBJ1-2; D: -; CDR3: ASSSNNDGNYGYT
V: TRBV5-1; J: TRBJ2-7; D: TRBD1; CDR3: ASSWTGSGEQY
V: TRBV2; J: TRBJ2-5; D: TRBD1; CDR3: ASAGQGKTQY
V: TRBV10-2; J: TRBJ1-1; D: -; CDR3: ASSEGAGTEAF
V: TRBV3-1; J: TRBJ1-6; D: TRBD1; CDR3: ASSTSTGVGNSPLH
V: TRBV5-1; J: TRBJ2-5; D: -; CDR3: ASSPGSGQETQY
V: TRBV27; J: TRBJ2-3; D: -; CDR3: ASSLLEEPDTQY
V: TRBV3-1; J: TRBJ1-2; D: -; CDR3: ASSQGPRGGYT
V: TRBV10-3; J: TRBJ2-5; D: -; CDR3: ATGPGETQY
V: TRBV5-4; J: TRBJ2-4; D: -; CDR3: ASSLGGSLAKNIQY
V: TRBV12-3/TRBV12-4; J: TRBJ2-1; D: -; CDR3: ASSMMGPYNEQF
V: TRBV6-1; J: TRBJ1-5; D: -; CDR3: ASRIDSGNQPQH
V: TRBV29-1; J: TRBJ1-6; D: TRBD1; CDR3: SVLDREGSPLH
V: TRBV30; J: TRBJ1-2; D: -; CDR3: AWSVQADYGYT
V: TRBV12-3/TRBV12-4; J: TRBJ2-1; D: TRBD1; CDR3: ASSSPGQGAYNEQF
V: TRBV30; J: TRBJ2-1; D: TRBD1; CDR3: AWSPGTANEQF
V: TRBV19; J: TRBJ2-2; D: TRBD2; CDR3: ASSIFGLAPNTGELF
V: TRBV15; J: TRBJ1-1; D: -; CDR3: ATSRGVRSAEAF
V: TRBV7-8; J: TRBJ1-1; D: -; CDR3: ASSLILNTEAF
V: TRBV20-1; J: TRBJ2-1; D: -; CDR3: SARVRESEQF
V: TRBV19; J: TRBJ2-1; D: TRBD2; CDR3: ASSISGRTYNEQF
V: TRBV11-2; J: TRBJ1-5; D: -; CDR3: ASSLDREPQH
V: TRBV18; J: TRBJ1-1; D: -; CDR3: ASSPQQGLRTEAF
V: TRBV9; J: TRBJ2-7; D: TRBD1; CDR3: ASSLGQEVYEQY
V: TRBV20-1; J: TRBJ1-1; D: TRBD1; CDR3: SARDIGQGSLNTEAF
V: TRBV3-1; J: TRBJ2-7; D: -; CDR3: ASSQAAASSYEQY
V: TRBV20-1; J: TRBJ1-6; D: TRBD1; CDR3: SARGTGGGNSPLH
V: TRBV11-3; J: TRBJ2-3; D: -; CDR3: ASSLAGYTDTQY
V: TRBV6-1; J: TRBJ2-1; D: TRBD1; CDR3: ASSEAPVRRTGVSPEQF
V: TRBV7-9; J: TRBJ2-1; D: -; CDR3: ASSLVGVDNEQF
V: TRBV29-1; J: TRBJ2-3; D: TRBD1; CDR3: SVVTGGGTDTQY
V: TRBV12-3/TRBV12-4; J: TRBJ1-5; D: -; CDR3: ASSLDRGLNSRNQPQH